The 11 T cell receptor beta chains in this list originate from one sample, sequenced in a study of blood T cell repertoires in COVID-19. TCRdb's table, derived via immunoSEQ multiplex PCR, lists solely in-frame clones and lacks some. The sample includes around 59,000 clones, 88% of them seen just once. Sequencing input: peripheral blood. These receptors originate from a man aged 55 to 70 with acute or convalescent COVID-19.

V gene TRBV30 combines with J gene TRBJ2-5; D is perhaps TRBD2 (5 bases). Germline assignment: CDR1 GTSNPN and CDR2 SVGIG (reference sequence). The CDR3 runs 12 residues. V lost 8 bases and J lost 0, with 10 bases in between. The CDR3 is CALQRNQETQYF. CDR3 sequence (DNA): TGTGCCCTCCAGCGGAACCAAGAGACCCAGTACTTC.

The V call is TRBV7-9, the J call TRBJ2-1; 13 bases map to TRBD2. Unmatched junction bases numbered 6, after V lost 1 base and J lost 3 bases. In germline, CDR1 is SEHNR, CDR2 FQNEAQ (reference sequence). The length of the CDR3 is 18 residues. In nucleotides, the CDR3 is TGTGCCAGCAGCTTAGTAAGGGGACTAGCGGGGAACTACAATGAGCAGTTCTTC. Translated: CASSLVRGLAGNYNEQFF. The full variable domain, with the rest looked up from reference TRBV7-9 and TRBJ2-1, is DTGVSQNPRHKITKRGQNVTFRCDPISEHNRLYWYRQTLGQGPEFLTYFQNEAQLEKSRLLSDRFSAERPKGSFSTLEIQRTEQGDSAMYLCASSLVRGLAGNYNEQFFGPGTRLTVL.

The chain has TRBV18 and TRBJ2-5, with 9 positions matching TRBD1. Trimming took 5 bases from V and 0 from J; bases not matched to a gene: 4. Germline CDR1 KGHSH, CDR2 LQKENI. The CDR3 has 15 residues. The CDR3 nucleotides read TGTGCCAGCTCAGCCGGACAGGGGAACCAAGAGACCCAGTACTTC. Encoded protein: CASSAGQGNQETQYF.

The chain links TRBV27 to TRBJ1-1; D is ambiguous. V gave up 0 bases and J gave up 5 bases, with 13 bases separating them. The V gene's germline CDR1 is MNHEY and CDR2 SMNVEV (reference sequence). The CDR3 runs to 15 residues. The CDR3 region is CASSLSGDIETEAFF. The DNA of the CDR3 is TGTGCCAGCAGTTTATCGGGAGACATAGAGACTGAAGCTTTCTTT.

V gene TRBV3-1 (or the pseudogene TRBV3-2) combines with J gene TRBJ2-7; tentatively, D is TRBD2 (5 bases). There are 13 residues in the CDR3. V was trimmed by 4 bases and J by 0 bases, leaving 7 bases between them. CDR1 and CDR2 (germline): LGHDT, YNNKEL (reference sequence). The CDR3 region is CASSRTHSYEQYF. In DNA, the CDR3 is TGTGCCAGCAGCCGGACTCACTCCTACGAGCAGTACTTC.

V is TRBV7-9 and J is TRBJ2-1, with a weak D call TRBD1 (6 bases). This CDR3 is 15 amino acids long. Trimming left V 5 bases short and J 5 bases short, with 16 bases between. Germline V lookup: CDR1 SEHNR, CDR2 FQNEAQ (reference sequence). As DNA, the CDR3 is TGTGCCAGCAGCCCCACCGCGGCAGGGGACAATGAGCAGTTCTTC. As protein: CASSPTAAGDNEQFF.

The rearrangement links TRBV29-1 to TRBJ2-2; the D gene is possibly TRBD1 (6 bases). CDR1 and CDR2 (germline): SQVTM, ANQGSEA. V was trimmed by 6 bases and J by 1 base, leaving 9 bases between them. The CDR3 spans 13 residues. CDR3 region: CSVDSWNTGELFF. The CDR3 bases are TGCAGCGTGGACAGTTGGAACACCGGGGAGCTGTTTTTT.

The chain's CDR3 is CASSLAPAGGPYEQYF. For the CDR3, the DNA is TGCGCCAGCAGCTTGGCGCCAGCGGGAGGCCCCTACGAGCAGTACTTC. The J gene is TRBJ2-7, the V gene TRBV5-1; 9 nucleotides match TRBD2. The CDR3 extends over 16 amino acids. V shed 0 bases and J 2 bases; nucleotides not matched to a gene: 6. Germline CDR1 SGHRS, CDR2 YFSETQ.

This chain joins TRBV15 and TRBJ1-5; no firm D call. The CDR3 extends over 15 amino acids. The V end lost 0 bases, the J end lost 1 base, and 7 bases lay between the germline ends. Looked up from germline, CDR1 is LNHNV and CDR2 is YYDKDF (reference sequence). DNA of the CDR3: TGTGCCACCAGCAGAGAGGCGGGGAGCAATCAGCCCCAGCATTTT. Protein sequence: CATSREAGSNQPQHF. The full variable domain, completed using reference TRBV15 and TRBJ1-5, is DAMVIQNPRYQVTQFGKPVTLSCSQTLNHNVMYWYQQKSSQAPKLLFHYYDKDFNNEADTPDNFQSRRPNTSFCFLDIRSPGLGDTAMYLCATSREAGSNQPQHFGDGTRLSIL.

This clone was seen once. The V gene is TRBV2, the J gene TRBJ2-2, with TRBD1 matching over 8 bases. Germline-derived CDR1 and CDR2 are SNHLY and FYNNEI. The CDR3 is 18 residues long. V shed 4 bases and J 1 base; nucleotides not matched to a gene: 11. CDR3 in DNA: TGTGCCAGCAGTGTTAGTCAGGGGGCCGACAGGAACACCGGGGAGCTGTTTTTT. It encodes CASSVSQGADRNTGELFF.

V gene TRBV4-1 combines with J gene TRBJ1-5; the match to TRBD1 covers 9 bases. Losses at the gene ends were 4 bases for V and 4 bases for J; bases not matched to a gene: 8. CDR3 length: 16 residues. The V gene's germline CDR1 is MGHRA and CDR2 YSYEKL. The CDR3 bases are TGCGCCAGCAGCCCGACCGGGACAGGGACGAATCAGCCCCAGCATTTT. Its translation: CASSPTGTGTNQPQHF.